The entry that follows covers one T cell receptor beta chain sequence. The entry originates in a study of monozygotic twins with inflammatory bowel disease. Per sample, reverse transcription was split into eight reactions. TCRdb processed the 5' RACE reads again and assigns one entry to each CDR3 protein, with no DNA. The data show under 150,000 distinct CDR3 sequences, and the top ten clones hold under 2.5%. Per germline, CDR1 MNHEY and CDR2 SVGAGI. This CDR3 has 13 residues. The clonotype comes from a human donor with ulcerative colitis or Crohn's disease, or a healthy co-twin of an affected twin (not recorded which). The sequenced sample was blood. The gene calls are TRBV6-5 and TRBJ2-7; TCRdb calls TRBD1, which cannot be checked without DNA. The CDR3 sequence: CASSQPGIYEQYF.